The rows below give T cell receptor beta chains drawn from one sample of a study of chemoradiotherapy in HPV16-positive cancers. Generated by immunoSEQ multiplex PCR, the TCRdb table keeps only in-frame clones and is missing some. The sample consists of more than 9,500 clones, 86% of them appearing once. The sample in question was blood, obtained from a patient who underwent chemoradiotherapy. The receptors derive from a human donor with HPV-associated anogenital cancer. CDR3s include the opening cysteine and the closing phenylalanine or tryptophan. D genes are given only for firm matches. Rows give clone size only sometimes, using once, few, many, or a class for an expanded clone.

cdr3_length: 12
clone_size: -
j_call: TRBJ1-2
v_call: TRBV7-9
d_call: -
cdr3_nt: TGTGCCAGCAGCTTAGCCTGGAGGGGCTACACCTTC
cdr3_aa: CASSLAWRGYTF

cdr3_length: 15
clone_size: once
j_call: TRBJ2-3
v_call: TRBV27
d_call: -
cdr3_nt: TGTGCCAGCAGTTTAAATCCAGTAGTTGCAGATACGCAGTATTTT
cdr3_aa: CASSLNPVVADTQYF

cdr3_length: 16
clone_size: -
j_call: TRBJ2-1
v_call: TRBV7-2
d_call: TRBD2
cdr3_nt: TGTGCCAGCAGCTCAGCTAGCGGTAGCTCCTACAATGAGCAGTTCTTC
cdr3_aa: CASSSASGSSYNEQFF

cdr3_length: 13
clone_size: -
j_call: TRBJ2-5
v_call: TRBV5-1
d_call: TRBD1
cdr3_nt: TGCGCCAGCAGCTTAGGGACAGGGGGGACCCAGTACTTC
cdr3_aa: CASSLGTGGTQYF

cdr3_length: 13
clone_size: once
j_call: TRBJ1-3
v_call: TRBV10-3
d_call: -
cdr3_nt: TGTGCCATCACGGGGAGCTCTGGAAACACCATATATTTT
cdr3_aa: CAITGSSGNTIYF

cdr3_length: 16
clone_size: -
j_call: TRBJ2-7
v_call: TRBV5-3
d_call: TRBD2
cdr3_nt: TGTGCCAGAGCGCCGAAGGGACTAGCGGGGCTCTACGAGCAGTACTTC
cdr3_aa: CARAPKGLAGLYEQYF

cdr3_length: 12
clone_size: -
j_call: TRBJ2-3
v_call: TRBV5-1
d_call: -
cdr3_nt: TGCGCCAGCAGCCTGTTGCAGGATACGCAGTATTTT
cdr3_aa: CASSLLQDTQYF

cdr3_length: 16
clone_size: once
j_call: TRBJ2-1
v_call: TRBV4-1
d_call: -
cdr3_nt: TGCGCCAGCAGCCAAGATGGCGGACCTCCTAGGAATGAGCAGTTCTTC
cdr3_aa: CASSQDGGPPRNEQFF

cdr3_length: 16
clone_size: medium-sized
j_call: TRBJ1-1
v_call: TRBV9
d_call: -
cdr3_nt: TGTGCCAGCAGCCCCGGGCCAAAACTTTTGAACACTGAAGCTTTCTTT
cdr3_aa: CASSPGPKLLNTEAFF

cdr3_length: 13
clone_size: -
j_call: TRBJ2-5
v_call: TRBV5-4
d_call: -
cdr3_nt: TGTGCCAGCAGCCGGACAGAGCAAGAGACCCAGTACTTC
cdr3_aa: CASSRTEQETQYF

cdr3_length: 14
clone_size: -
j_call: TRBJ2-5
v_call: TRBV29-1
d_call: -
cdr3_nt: TGCAGCGTTGATCTACCTATCTCATCGGAGACCCAGTACTTC
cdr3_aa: CSVDLPISSETQYF

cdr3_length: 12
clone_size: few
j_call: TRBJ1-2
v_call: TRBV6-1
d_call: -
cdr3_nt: TGTGCCAGCAAAAGCGTTCTCTATGGCTACACCTTC
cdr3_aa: CASKSVLYGYTF

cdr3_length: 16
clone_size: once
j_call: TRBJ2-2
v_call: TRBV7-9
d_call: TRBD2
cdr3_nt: TGTGCCAGCAGCTTAGTATCCCTAGCGGGCACCGGGGAGCTGTTTTTT
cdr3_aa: CASSLVSLAGTGELFF

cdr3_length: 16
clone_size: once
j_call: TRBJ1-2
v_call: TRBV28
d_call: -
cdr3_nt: TGTGCCAGCAGCTCCCTCTTAGGGGGAGTGGAGGATGGCTACACCTTC
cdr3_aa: CASSSLLGGVEDGYTF

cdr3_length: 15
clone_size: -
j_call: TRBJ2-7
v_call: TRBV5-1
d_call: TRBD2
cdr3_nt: TGCGCCAGCAGCCCGGGGGGGGGAAGCTCCTACGAGCAGTACTTC
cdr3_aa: CASSPGGGSSYEQYF

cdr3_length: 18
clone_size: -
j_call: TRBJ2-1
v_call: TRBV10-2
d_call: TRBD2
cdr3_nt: TGCGCCAGCAGTCAGACTAGCGGGGGGGCCGGCTCCTACAATGAGCAGTTCTTC
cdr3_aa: CASSQTSGGAGSYNEQFF

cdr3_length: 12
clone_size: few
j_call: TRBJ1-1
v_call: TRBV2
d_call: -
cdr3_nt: TGTGCCAGCAGTTTCAGGGACACTGAAGCTTTCTTT
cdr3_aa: CASSFRDTEAFF

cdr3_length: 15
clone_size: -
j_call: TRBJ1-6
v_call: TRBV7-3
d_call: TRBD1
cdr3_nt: TGTGCCAGCAGCCGAAATACAGGGGGCGATTCACCCCTCCACTTT
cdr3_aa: CASSRNTGGDSPLHF

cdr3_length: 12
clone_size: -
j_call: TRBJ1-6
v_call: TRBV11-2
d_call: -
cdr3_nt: TGTGCCAGCAGCTTGCAGAATTCACCCCTCCACTTT
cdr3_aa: CASSLQNSPLHF

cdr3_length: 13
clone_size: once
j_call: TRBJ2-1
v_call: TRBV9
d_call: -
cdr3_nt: TGTGCCAGCAGCGTAGCCGACACGAATGAGCAGTTCTTC
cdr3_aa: CASSVADTNEQFF

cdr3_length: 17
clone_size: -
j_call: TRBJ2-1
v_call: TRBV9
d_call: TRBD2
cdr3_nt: TGTGCCAGCAGCGGAAAATCCCTAGCGGGGCTTAGCAATGAGCAGTTCTTC
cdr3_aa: CASSGKSLAGLSNEQFF

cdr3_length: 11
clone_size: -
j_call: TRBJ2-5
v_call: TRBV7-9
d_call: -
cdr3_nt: TGTGCCAGCAGCTTCAAAGAGACCCAGTACTTC
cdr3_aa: CASSFKETQYF

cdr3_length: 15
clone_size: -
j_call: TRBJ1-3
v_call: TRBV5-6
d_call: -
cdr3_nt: TGTGCCAGCAGCCTGGGACGGAACTCTGGAAACACCATATATTTT
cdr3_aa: CASSLGRNSGNTIYF

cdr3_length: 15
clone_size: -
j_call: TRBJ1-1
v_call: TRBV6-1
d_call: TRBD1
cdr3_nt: TGTGCCAGCAGTGATCTTCAGGGGGCCGGGACTGAAGCTTTCTTT
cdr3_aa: CASSDLQGAGTEAFF

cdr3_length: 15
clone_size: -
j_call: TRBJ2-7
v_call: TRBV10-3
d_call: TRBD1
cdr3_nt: TGTGCCATCAGCGGGACAGCCTCTAGCTCCTACGAGCAGTACTTC
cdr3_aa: CAISGTASSSYEQYF

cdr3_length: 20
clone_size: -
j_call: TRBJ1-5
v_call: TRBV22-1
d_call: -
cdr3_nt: TGTCCTGGGAGCGCGTGGACGGGCATGGGACCACTCGGAAACAATCAGCCCCAGCATTTT
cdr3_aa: CPGSAWTGMGPLGNNQPQHF

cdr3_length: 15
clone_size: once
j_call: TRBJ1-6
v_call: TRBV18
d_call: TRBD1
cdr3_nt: TGTGCCAGCTCACACGGACAGGCCAAAAATTCACCCCTCCACTTT
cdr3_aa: CASSHGQAKNSPLHF

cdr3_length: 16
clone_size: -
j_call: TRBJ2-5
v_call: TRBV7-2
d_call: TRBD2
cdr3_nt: TGTGCCAGCAGCTTAGTTGGGACTAGCGTAGAAGAGACCCAGTACTTC
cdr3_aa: CASSLVGTSVEETQYF

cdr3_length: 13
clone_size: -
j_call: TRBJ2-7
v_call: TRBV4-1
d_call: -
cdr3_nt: TGCGCCAGCAGCCAAACCGGATCCTACGAGCAGTACTTC
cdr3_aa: CASSQTGSYEQYF

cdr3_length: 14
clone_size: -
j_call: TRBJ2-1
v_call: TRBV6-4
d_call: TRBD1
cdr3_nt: TGTGCCACAGCGGGGACAGGGAACTACAATGAGCAGTTCTTC
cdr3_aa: CATAGTGNYNEQFF

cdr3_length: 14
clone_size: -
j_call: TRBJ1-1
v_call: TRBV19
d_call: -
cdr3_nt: TGTGCCAGTAGTGAGAGGCGGATGAACACTGAAGCTTTCTTT
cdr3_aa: CASSERRMNTEAFF

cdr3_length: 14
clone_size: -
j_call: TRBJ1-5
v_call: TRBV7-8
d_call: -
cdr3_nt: TGTGCCAGCAGCTTAGGGGCAGGGTTTCAGCCCCAGCATTTT
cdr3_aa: CASSLGAGFQPQHF

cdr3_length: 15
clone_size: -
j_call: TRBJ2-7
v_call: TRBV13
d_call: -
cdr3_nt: TGTGCCAGCAGCTTAGAGGCAGACAGCTCCTACGAGCAGTACTTC
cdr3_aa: CASSLEADSSYEQYF

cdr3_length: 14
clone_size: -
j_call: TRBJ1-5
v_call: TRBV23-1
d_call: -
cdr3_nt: TGCGCCAGCAGTCATTGGTATAGCAATCAGCCCCAGCATTTT
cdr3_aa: CASSHWYSNQPQHF

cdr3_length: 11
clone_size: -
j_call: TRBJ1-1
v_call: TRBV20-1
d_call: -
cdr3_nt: TGCAGTGCTGGGGTGAACACTGAAGCTTTCTTT
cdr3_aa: CSAGVNTEAFF

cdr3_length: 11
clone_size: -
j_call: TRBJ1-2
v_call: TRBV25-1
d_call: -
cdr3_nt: TGTGCCAGCAGTTCCCTAGGGGGCTACACCTTC
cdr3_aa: CASSSLGGYTF

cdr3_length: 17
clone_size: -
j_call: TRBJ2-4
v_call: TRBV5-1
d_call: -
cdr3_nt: TGCGCCAGCACCCCCGGGGGCGGGGATTTAGCCAAAAACATTCAGTACTTC
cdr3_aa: CASTPGGGDLAKNIQYF

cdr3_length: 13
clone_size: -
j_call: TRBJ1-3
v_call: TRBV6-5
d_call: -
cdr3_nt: TGTGCCAGCAGAGGCAGGCCGGGGGGCACCATATATTTT
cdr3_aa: CASRGRPGGTIYF

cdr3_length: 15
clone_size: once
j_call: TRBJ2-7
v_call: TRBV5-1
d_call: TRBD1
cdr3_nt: TGCGCCAGCAGCTTAACAGGGGGCAGCGGGGACGAGCAGTACTTC
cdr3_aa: CASSLTGGSGDEQYF

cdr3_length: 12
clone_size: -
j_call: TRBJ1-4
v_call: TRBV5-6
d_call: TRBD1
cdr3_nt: TGTGCCAGCAGCTTACAGGGGGAACTGCTGTTTTTT
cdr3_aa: CASSLQGELLFF

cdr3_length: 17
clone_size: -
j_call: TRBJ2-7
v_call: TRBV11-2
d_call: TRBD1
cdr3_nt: TGTGCCAGCAGCTCCAGGACAGGGAATGCCTGGCTCGGTGAGCAGTACTTC
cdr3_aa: CASSSRTGNAWLGEQYF

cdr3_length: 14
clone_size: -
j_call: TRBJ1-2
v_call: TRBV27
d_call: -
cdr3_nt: TGTGCCAGCAAGCCTGGGGACGGAAACTATGGCTACACCTTC
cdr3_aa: CASKPGDGNYGYTF

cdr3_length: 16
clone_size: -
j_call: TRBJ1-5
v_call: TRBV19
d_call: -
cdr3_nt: TGTGCCAGTAGTCAGATTAGGATGGTAAGCAATCAGCCCCAGCATTTT
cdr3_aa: CASSQIRMVSNQPQHF

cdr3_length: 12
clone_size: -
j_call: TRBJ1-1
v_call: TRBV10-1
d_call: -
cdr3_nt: TGCGCCAGCAGTGAGGGAACGTTGGGAGCTTTCTTT
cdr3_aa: CASSEGTLGAFF

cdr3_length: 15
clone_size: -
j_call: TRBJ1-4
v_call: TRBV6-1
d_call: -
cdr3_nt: TGTGCCAGCAGTGATAGAGGTGCGGGAGATGAAAAACTGTTTTTT
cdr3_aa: CASSDRGAGDEKLFF

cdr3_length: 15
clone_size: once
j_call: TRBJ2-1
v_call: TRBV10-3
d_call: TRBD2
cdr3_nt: TGTGCCATCAGTACGGGGGGGAGATCCCACAATGAGCAGTTCTTC
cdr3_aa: CAISTGGRSHNEQFF

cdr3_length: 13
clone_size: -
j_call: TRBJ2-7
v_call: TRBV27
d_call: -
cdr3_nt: TGTGCCAGCAGTTTAGGGTTAACCTACGAGCAGTACTTC
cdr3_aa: CASSLGLTYEQYF

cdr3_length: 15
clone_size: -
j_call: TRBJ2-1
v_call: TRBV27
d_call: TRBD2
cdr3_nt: TGTGCCAGCACGCCCGGAGCGGGGCCCTACAATGAGCAGTTCTTC
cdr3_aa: CASTPGAGPYNEQFF

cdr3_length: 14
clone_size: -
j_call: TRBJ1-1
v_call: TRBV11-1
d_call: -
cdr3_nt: TGTGCCAGCAGCCCGAGGGGTACGACTTCTGAAGCTTTCTTT
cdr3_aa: CASSPRGTTSEAFF

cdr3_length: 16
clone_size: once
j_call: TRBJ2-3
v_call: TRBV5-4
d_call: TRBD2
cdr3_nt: TGTGCCAGCAGCTCCAGACTAGCGGGGGGGTCAGATACGCAGTATTTT
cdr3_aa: CASSSRLAGGSDTQYF

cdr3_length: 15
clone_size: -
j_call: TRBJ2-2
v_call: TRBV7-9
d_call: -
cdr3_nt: TGTGCCAGCAGCTTAGGAGGCCCGAACACCGGGGAGCTGTTTTTT
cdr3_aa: CASSLGGPNTGELFF

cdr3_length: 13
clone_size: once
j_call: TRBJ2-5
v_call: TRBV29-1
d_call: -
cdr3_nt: TGCAGCGTTGGGCCCCTCGGAGGGGAGACCCAGTACTTC
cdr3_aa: CSVGPLGGETQYF

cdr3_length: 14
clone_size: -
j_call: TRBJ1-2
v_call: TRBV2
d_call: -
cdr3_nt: TGTGCCAGCAGGCGGGGTGCGACTAACTATGGCTACACCTTC
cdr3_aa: CASRRGATNYGYTF

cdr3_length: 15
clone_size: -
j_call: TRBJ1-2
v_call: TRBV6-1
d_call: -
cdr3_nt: TGTGCCAGCAGTGTGGATGGTCAGCCTACCTATGGCTACACCTTC
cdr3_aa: CASSVDGQPTYGYTF

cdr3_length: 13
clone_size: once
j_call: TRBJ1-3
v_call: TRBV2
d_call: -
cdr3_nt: TGTGCCAGCAGTGAACATATCGGAAACACCATATATTTT
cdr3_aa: CASSEHIGNTIYF